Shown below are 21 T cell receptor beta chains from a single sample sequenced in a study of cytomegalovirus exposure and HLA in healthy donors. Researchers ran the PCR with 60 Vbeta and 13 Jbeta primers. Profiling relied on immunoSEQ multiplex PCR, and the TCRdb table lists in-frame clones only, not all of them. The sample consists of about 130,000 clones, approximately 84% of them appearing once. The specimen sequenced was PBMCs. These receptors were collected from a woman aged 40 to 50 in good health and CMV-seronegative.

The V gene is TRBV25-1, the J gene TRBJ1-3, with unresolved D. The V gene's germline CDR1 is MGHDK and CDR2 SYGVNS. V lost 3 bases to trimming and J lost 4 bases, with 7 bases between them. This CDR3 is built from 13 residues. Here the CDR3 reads CASSESLGNTIYF. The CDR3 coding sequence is TGTGCCAGCAGTGAGTCTTTGGGAAACACCATATATTTT.

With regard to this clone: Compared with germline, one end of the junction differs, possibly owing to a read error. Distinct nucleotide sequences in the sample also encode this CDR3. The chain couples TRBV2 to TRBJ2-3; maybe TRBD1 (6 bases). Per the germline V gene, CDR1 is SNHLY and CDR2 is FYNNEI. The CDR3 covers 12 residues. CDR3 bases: TGCGCCTCAGGGGCAGACACAGATACGCAGTATTTT. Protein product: CASGADTDTQYF.

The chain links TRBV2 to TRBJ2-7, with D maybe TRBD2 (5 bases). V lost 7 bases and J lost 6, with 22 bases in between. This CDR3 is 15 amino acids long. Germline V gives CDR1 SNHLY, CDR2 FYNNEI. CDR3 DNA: TGTGCCAGCACCCCCAGGCGGCGTTATGAGGGCGAGCAGTACTTC. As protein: CASTPRRRYEGEQYF. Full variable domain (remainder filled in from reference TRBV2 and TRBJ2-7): EPEVTQTPSHQVTQMGQEVILRCVPISNHLYFYWYRQILGQKVEFLVSFYNNEISEKSEIFDDQFSVERPDGSNFTLKIRSTKLEDSAMYFCASTPRRRYEGEQYFGPGTRLTVT.

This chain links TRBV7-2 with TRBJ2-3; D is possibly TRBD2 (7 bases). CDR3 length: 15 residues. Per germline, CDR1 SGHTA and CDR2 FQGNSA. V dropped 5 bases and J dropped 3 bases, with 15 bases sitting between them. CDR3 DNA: TGTGCCAGCAGCCGGAGGGGGGGTACAACAGATACGCAGTATTTT. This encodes CASSRRGGTTDTQYF.

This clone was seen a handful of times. CDR3 in DNA: TGTGCCAGCAGTCACCCCCGGACAGAACACTACGAGCAGTACTTC. This sequence encodes CASSHPRTEHYEQYF. The chain couples TRBV28 to TRBJ2-7; D may be TRBD1 (6 bases). The germline gives CDR1 MDHEN, CDR2 SYDVKM. Trimming pared 5 bases from V and 3 bases from J, leaving 17 bases between. There are 15 residues in the CDR3. Full variable domain (missing parts from reference TRBV28 and TRBJ2-7): DVKVTQSSRYLVKRTGEKVFLECVQDMDHENMFWYRQDPGLGLRLIYFSYDVKMKEKGDIPEGYSVSREKKERFSLILESASTNQTSMYLCASSHPRTEHYEQYFGPGTRLTVT.

CDR3 sequence: CASIRGEGTEAFF. The CDR3 nucleotides are TGTGCCAGCATCCGGGGTGAGGGTACTGAAGCTTTCTTT. The chain carries TRBV6-6 and TRBJ1-1; D not certain. This CDR3 contains 13 residues. Trimming left V 7 bases short and J 5 bases short, with 14 bases between. Germline loops: CDR1 MNHNY, CDR2 SVGAGI (reference sequence).

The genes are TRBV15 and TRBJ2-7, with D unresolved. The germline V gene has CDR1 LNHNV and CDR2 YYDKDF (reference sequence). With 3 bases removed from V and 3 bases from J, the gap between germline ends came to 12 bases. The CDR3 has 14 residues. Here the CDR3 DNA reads TGTGCCACCAGCAGGGATCGGGTGAGCTACGAGCAGTACTTC. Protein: CATSRDRVSYEQYF.

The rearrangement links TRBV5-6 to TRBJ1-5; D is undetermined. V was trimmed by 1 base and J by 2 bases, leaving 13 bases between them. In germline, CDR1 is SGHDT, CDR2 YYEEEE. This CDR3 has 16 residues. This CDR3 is CASSLFFIGGNQPQHF. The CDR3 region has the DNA TGTGCCAGCAGCTTGTTCTTCATCGGGGGCAATCAGCCCCAGCATTTT.

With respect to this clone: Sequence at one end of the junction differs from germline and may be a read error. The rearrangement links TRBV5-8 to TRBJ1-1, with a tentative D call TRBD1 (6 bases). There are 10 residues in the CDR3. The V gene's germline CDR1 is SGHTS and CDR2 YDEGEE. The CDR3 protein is CASSFLDRIF. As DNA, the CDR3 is TGTGCCAGCAGCTTCCTAGACAGGATCTTT.

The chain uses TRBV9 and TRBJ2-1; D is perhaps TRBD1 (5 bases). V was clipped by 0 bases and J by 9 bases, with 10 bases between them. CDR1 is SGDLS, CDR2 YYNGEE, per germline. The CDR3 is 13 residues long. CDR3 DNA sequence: TGTGCCAGCAGCGTAGGGGGCTTGACTGAGCAGTTCTTC. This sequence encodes CASSVGGLTEQFF. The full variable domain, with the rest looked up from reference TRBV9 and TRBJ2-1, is DSGVTQTPKHLITATGQRVTLRCSPRSGDLSVYWYQQSLDQGLQFLIQYYNGEERAKGNILERFSAQQFPDLHSELNLSSLELGDSALYFCASSVGGLTEQFFGPGTRLTVL.

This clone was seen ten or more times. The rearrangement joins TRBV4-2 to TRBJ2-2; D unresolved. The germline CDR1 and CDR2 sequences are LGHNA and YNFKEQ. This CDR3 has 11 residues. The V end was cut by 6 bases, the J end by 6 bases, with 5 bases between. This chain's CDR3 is CASSLSGELFF. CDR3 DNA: TGTGCCAGCAGTCTCTCCGGGGAGCTGTTTTTT.

CDR3 residues: CASSIPALGVVGGSSYNEQFF. CDR3 sequence (DNA): TGTGCCAGTAGTATACCGGCCTTGGGGGTAGTAGGGGGCAGCTCCTACAATGAGCAGTTCTTC. This chain uses TRBV19 with TRBJ2-1; 7 nucleotides line up with TRBD1. V gave up 2 bases and J gave up 0 bases; unmatched junction bases: 19. CDR3 length: 21 residues. The germline V gene encodes CDR1 LNHDA and CDR2 SQIVND (reference sequence).

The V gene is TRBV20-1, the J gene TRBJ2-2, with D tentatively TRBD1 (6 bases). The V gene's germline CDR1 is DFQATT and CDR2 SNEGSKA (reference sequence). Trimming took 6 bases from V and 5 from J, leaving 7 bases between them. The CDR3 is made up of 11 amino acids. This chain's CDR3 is CSARGTGELFF. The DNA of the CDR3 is TGCAGTGCCAGGGGAACCGGGGAGCTGTTTTTT.

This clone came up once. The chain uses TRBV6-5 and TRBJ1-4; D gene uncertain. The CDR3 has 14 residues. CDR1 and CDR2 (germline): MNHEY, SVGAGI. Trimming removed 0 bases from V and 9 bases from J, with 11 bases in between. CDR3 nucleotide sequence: TGTGCCAGCAGTTACTCTAGGGAGGGCCAAAAACTGTTTTTT. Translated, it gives CASSYSREGQKLFF.

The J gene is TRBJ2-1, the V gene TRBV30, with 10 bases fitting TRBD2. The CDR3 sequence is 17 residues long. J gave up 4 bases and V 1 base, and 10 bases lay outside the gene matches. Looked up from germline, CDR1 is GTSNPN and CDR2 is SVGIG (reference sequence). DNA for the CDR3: TGTGCCTGGAGTGGATCACTAGCGGGGATGGGATACAATGAGCAGTTCTTC. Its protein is CAWSGSLAGMGYNEQFF.

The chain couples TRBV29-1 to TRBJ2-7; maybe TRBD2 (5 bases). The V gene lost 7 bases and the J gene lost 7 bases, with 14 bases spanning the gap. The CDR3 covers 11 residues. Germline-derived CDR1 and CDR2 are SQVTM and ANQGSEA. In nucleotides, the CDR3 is TGCAGCGCCGAACGATCGGGGGAGCAGTACTTC. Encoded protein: CSAERSGEQYF.

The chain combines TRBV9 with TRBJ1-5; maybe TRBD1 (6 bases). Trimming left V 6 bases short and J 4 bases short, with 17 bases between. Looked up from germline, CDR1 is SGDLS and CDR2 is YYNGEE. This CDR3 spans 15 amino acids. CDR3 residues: CASNPRGRENQPQHF. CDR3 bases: TGTGCCAGCAACCCCAGGGGTAGGGAAAATCAGCCCCAGCATTTT.

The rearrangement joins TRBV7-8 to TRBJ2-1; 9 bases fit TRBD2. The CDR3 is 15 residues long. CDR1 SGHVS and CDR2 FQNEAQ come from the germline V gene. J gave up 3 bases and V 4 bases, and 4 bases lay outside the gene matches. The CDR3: CASSSLAGDYNEQFF. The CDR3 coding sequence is TGTGCCAGCAGCTCCTTAGCGGGGGACTACAATGAGCAGTTCTTC.

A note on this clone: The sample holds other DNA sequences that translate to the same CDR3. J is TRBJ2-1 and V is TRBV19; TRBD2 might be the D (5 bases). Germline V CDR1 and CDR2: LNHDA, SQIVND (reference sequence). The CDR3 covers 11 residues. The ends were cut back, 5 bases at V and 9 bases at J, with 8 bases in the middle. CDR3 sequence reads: CASSGRGEQFF. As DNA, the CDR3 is TGTGCCAGTAGTGGTCGGGGTGAGCAGTTCTTC.

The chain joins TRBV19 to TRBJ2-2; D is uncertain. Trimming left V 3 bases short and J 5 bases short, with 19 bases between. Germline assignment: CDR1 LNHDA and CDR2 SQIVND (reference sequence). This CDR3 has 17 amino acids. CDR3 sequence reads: CASSMGTSSGATGELFF. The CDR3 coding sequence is TGTGCCAGTAGTATGGGTACTTCCTCGGGTGCGACCGGGGAGCTGTTTTTT.

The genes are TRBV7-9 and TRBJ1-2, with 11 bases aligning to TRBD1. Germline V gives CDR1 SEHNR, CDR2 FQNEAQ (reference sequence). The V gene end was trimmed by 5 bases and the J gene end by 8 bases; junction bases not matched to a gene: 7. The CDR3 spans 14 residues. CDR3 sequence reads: CASSPGQGAGGYTF. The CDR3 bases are TGTGCCAGCAGCCCCGGACAGGGGGCGGGCGGCTACACCTTC. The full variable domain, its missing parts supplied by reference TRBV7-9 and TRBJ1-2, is DTGVSQNPRHKITKRGQNVTFRCDPISEHNRLYWYRQTLGQGPEFLTYFQNEAQLEKSRLLSDRFSAERPKGSFSTLEIQRTEQGDSAMYLCASSPGQGAGGYTFGSGTRLTVV.